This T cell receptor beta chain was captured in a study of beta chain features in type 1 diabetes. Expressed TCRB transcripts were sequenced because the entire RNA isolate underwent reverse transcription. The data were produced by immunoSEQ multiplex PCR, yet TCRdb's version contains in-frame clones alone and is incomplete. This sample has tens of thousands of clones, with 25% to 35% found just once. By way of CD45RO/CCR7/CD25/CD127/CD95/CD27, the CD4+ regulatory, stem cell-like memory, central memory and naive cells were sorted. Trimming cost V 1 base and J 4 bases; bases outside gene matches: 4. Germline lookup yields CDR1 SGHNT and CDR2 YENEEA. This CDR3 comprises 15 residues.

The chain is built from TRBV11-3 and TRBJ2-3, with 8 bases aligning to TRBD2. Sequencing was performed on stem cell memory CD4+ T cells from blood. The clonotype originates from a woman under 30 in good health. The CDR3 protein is CASSLAGGPADTQYF. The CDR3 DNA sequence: TGTGCCAGCAGCTTAGCGGGAGGGCCGGCAGATACGCAGTATTTT.